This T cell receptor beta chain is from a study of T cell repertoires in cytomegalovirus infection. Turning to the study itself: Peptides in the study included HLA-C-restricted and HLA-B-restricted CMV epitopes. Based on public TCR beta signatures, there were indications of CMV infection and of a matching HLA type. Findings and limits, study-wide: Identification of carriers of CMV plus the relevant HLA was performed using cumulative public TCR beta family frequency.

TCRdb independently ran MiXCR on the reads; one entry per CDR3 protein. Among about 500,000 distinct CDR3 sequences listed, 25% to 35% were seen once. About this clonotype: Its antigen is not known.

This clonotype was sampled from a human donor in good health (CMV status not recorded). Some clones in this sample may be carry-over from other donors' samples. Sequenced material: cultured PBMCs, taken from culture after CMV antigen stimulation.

DNA for the CDR3: TGTGCCAGCAGCCTGGACGGAGTTAGGGCTGGGGCCAACGTCCTGACTTTC. As protein: CASSLDGVRAGANVLTF. This rearrangement joins TRBV27 to TRBJ2-6; D remains unclear. The V gene lost 6 bases and the J gene lost 2 bases, with 17 bases spanning the gap. Germline CDR1 and CDR2: MNHEY and SMNVEV (reference sequence). This CDR3 is built from 17 residues.